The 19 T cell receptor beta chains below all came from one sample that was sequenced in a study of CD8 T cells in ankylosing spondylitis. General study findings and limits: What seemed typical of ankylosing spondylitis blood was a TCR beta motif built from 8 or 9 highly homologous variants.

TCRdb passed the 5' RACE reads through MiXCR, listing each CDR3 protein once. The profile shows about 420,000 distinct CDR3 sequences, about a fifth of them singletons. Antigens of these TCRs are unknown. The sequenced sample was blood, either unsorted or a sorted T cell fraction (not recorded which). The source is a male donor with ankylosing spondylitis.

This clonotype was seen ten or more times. The CDR3 region has the DNA TGCGCCAGCAGGAATAGCGCAACTAATGAAAAACTGTTTTTT. Amino acids: CASRNSATNEKLFF. The rearrangement links TRBV5-1 to TRBJ1-4; D uncertain. There are 14 residues in the CDR3. Germline V lookup: CDR1 SGHRS, CDR2 YFSETQ. V was cut by 5 bases and J by 0 bases, with 8 bases left in between.

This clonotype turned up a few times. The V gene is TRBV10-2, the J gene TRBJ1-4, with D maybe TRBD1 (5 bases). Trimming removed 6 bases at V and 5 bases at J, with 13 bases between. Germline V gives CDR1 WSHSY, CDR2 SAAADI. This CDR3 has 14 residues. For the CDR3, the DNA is TGCGCCAGCAGCGTGACAGCTAACAATGAAAAACTGTTTTTT. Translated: CASSVTANNEKLFF.

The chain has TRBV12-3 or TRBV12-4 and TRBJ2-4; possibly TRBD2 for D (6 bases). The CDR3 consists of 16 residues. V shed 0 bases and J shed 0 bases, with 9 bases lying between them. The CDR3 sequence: CASSLARGGAKNIQYF. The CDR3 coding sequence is TGTGCCAGCAGTTTAGCGCGGGGTGGAGCCAAAAACATTCAGTACTTC.

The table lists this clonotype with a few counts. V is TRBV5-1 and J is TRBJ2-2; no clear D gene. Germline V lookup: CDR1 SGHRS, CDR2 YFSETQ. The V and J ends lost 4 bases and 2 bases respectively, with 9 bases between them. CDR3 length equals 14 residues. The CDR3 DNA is TGCGCCAGCAGCATGCTGGATAACACCGGGGAGCTGTTTTTT. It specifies CASSMLDNTGELFF.

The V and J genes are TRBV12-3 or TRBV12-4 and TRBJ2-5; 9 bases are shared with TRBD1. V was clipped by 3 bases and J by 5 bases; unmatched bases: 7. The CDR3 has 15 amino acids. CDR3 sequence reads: CASSFRTGVVETQYF. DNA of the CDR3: TGTGCCAGCAGTTTCAGGACAGGGGTGGTGGAGACCCAGTACTTC.

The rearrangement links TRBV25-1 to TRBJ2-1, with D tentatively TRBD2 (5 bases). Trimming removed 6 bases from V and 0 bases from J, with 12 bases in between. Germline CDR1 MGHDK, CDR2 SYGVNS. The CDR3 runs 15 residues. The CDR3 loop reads CASSQLGSSYNEQFF. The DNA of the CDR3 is TGTGCCAGCAGCCAACTAGGAAGCTCCTACAATGAGCAGTTCTTC.

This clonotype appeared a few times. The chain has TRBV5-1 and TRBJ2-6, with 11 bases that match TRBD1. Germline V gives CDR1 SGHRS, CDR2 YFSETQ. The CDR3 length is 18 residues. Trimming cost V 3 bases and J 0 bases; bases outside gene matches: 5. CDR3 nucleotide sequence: TGCGCCAGCAGCTGGACAGGGGGCTATTCCTCTGGGGCCAACGTCCTGACTTTC. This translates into CASSWTGGYSSGANVLTF.

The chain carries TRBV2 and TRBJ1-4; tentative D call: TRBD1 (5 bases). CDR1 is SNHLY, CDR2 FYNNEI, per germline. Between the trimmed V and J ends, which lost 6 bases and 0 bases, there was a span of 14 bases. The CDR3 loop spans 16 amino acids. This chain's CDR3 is CASSHPGTATNEKLFF. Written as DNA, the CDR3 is TGTGCCAGCAGCCATCCCGGGACTGCAACTAATGAAAAACTGTTTTTT.

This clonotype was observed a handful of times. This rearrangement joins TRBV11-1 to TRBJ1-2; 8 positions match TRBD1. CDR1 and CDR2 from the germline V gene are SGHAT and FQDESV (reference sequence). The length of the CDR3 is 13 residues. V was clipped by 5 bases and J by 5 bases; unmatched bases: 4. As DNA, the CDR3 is TGTGCCAGCAGCGAGGGACAGGATTATGGCTACACCTTC. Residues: CASSEGQDYGYTF.

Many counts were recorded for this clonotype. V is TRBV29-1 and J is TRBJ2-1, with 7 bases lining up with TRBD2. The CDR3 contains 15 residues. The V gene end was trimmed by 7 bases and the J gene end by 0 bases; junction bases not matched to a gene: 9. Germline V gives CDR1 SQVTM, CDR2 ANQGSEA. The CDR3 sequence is CSATRAGSSYNEQFF. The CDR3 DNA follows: TGCAGCGCCACTCGAGCGGGAAGCTCCTACAATGAGCAGTTCTTC.

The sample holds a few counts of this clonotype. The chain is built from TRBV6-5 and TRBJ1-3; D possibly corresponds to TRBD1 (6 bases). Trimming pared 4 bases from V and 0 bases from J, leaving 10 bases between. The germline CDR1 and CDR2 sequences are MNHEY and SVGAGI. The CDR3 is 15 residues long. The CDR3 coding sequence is TGTGCCAGCAGTTCTCCCAGGGGCTCTGGAAACACCATATATTTT. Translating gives CASSSPRGSGNTIYF.

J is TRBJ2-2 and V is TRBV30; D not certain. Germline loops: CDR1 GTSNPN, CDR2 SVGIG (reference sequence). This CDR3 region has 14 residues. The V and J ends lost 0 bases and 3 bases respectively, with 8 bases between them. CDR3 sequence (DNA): TGTGCCTGGAGTGTAGGAGAGTACACCGGGGAGCTGTTTTTT. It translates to CAWSVGEYTGELFF.

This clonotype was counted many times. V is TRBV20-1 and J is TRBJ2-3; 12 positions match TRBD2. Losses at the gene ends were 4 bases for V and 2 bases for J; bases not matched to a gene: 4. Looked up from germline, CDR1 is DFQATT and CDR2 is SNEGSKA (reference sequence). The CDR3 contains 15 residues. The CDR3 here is CSAKGLAGITDTQYF. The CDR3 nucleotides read TGCAGTGCTAAGGGACTAGCGGGTATCACAGATACGCAGTATTTT.

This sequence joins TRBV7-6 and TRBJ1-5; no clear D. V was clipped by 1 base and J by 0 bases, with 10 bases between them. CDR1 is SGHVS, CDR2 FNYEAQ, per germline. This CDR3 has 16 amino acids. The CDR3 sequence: CASSLVEEYSNQPQHF. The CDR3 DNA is TGTGCCAGCAGCTTAGTCGAGGAATATAGCAATCAGCCCCAGCATTTT.

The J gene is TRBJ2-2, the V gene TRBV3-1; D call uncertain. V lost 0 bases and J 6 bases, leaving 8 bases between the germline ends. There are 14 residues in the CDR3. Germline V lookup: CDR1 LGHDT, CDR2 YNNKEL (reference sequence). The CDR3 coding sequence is TGTGCCAGCAGCCAAGATGTGGCAGCCGGGGAGCTGTTTTTT. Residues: CASSQDVAAGELFF.

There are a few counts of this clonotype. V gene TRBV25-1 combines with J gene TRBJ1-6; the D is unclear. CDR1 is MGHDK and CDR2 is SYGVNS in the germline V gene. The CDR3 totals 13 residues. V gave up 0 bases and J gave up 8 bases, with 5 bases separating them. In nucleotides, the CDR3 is TGTGCCAGCAGTGAATATGAAGATTCACCCCTCCACTTT. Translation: CASSEYEDSPLHF.

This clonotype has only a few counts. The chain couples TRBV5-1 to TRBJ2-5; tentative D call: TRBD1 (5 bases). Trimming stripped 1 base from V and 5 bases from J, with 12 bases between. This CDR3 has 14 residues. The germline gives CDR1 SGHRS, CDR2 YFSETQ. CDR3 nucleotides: TGCGCCAGCAGCTTGTCACCACAGGAGGAGACCCAGTACTTC. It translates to CASSLSPQEETQYF.

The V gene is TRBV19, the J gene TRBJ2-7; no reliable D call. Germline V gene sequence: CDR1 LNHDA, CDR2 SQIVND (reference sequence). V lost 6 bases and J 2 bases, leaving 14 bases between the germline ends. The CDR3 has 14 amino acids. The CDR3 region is CASRDHGSTYEQYF. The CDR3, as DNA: TGTGCCAGTAGGGACCATGGATCTACCTACGAGCAGTACTTC. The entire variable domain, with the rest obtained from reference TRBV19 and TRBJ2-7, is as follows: DGGITQSPKYLFRKEGQNVTLSCEQNLNHDAMYWYRQDPGQGLRLIYYSQIVNDFQKGDIAEGYSVSREKKESFPLTVTSAQKNPTAFYLCASRDHGSTYEQYFGPGTRLTVT.

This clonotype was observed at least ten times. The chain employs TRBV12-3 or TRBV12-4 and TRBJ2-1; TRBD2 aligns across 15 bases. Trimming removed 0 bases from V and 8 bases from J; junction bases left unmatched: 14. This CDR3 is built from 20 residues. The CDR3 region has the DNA TGTGCCAGCAGTTTAGCGCTCTGGGGGACTAGCGGGAGGTTGGGTGATGAGCAGTTCTTC. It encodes CASSLALWGTSGRLGDEQFF.